This T cell receptor beta chain was captured in a study of blood T cells in healthy people across ages. Study in general: There was about one barcoded beta molecule captured by template switching per two T cells. Findings and limits, study-wide: The long-lived group displayed more naive CD4+ cells, plus higher diversity, than the aged donors did.

About this clonotype: The target antigen is unknown.

Germline assignment: CDR1 MNHNS and CDR2 SASEGT. V was pared by 0 bases and J by 6 bases, with 12 bases between. The CDR3 loop spans 15 amino acids. A second PCR, run for 7 to 11 cycles, used a sample-barcoded 5' primer plus a J-beta primer mix. Every individual sample yielded 2.5 million or more paired-end reads (each containing CDR3). Each CDR3 protein is one row after TCRdb ran MiXCR on the 5' RACE reads. Among some 730,000 distinct CDR3 sequences listed, 20% to 25% were seen once. The sequencing sample was made of blood. The clonotype originates from a man in his 70s in good health. This rearrangement joins TRBV6-1 to TRBJ2-4; D is unresolved. The CDR3 DNA follows: TGTGCCAGCAGTGAAGCCTCTGCCTCCCTAAACATTCAGTACTTC. It encodes CASSEASASLNIQYF.